This TCR beta chain was obtained from a study of OX40 agonist ivuxolimab in advanced cancers. Study-wide background: Dose-escalation subjects each had hepatocellular carcinoma, melanoma, renal cell or head and neck cancer. At around 83% male, the cohort had a mean age of around 56 years, ranging from about 20 to 79. Checkpoint inhibitors had been given previously to approximately 40% of patients.

Between the trimmed V and J ends, which lost 6 bases and 6 bases, there was a span of 10 bases. Looked up from germline, CDR1 is SGHRS and CDR2 is YFSETQ. This CDR3 spans 13 amino acids. Remarks on this clone: Its target is unknown.

TCRdb's table, derived via immunoSEQ multiplex PCR, lists solely in-frame clones and lacks some. The sample holds approximately 31,000 clones; over 85% are singletons and the top ten take about 0.89%. Study-level findings and limits: No antigen was identified for the clonally expanded peripheral T cells.

The source material was CD4+ or CD8+ T cells sorted from blood, sampled in a trial of the OX40 agonist ivuxolimab. This TCR derives from an adult with an advanced solid tumor such as melanoma, head and neck, liver or kidney cancer. The V and J genes are TRBV5-1 and TRBJ1-6; possible D gene TRBD1, 6 bases. CDR3 region: CASTGTTNSPLHF. The CDR3 DNA reads as TGCGCCAGCACCGGGACAACTAATTCACCCCTCCACTTT.